This entry lists 10 T cell receptor beta chains sequenced from one sample in a study of T cells in Graves' hyperthyroidism and ophthalmopathy. Amplification of TCR beta CDR3 regions used RNA as the template. The TCR CDR3 first-round RT-PCR relied on the HTBI primer set. One entry per CDR3 protein results from TCRdb running MiXCR on the multiplex PCR reads. The sample has around 250,000 distinct CDR3 sequences, roughly 15% seen once; the top ten hold about an eighth. Sequencing was performed on blood. The receptors were gathered from a middle-aged woman with Graves' hyperthyroidism that later progressed to Graves' ophthalmopathy.

This clonotype was counted many times. The chain joins TRBV7-8 to TRBJ2-7, with 7 bases fitting TRBD1. The CDR3 covers 15 residues. Germline CDR1 SGHVS, CDR2 FQNEAQ. V lost 1 base to trimming and J lost 5 bases; unmatched junction nucleotides: 8. In DNA, the CDR3 is TGTGCCAGCAGCTTAGATACAGGGGCGTTCGACGAGCAGTACTTC. Translation gives CASSLDTGAFDEQYF.

This clonotype was picked up a small number of times. This sequence joins TRBV4-1 and TRBJ1-5, with no clear D. Looked up from germline, CDR1 is MGHRA and CDR2 is YSYEKL. V lost 1 base to trimming and J lost 3 bases, with 16 bases between them. The CDR3 is made up of 17 amino acids. In DNA form, the CDR3 reads TGCGCCAGCAGCCAAGGGGGATTGCGGGCAGACAATCAGCCCCAGCATTTT. It is translated as CASSQGGLRADNQPQHF.

In the case of this clonotype: Since a much larger clone is just one base distant, this may be a read error. This chain uses TRBV14 with TRBJ2-2, with D possibly being TRBD1 or TRBD2 (5 bases each). This CDR3 comprises 17 residues. The V gene's germline CDR1 is SGHDN and CDR2 FVKESK. The chain's CDR3 is CASSQDDSYANTGELLF. CDR3 in DNA: TGTGCCAGCAGCCAAGATGACAGCTATGCGAACACCGGGGAGCTGTTGTTT.

As to this clonotype: A read error may produce the germline difference seen at one junction end. The rearrangement joins TRBV25-1 to TRBJ2-6, with a tentative D call TRBD1 (5 bases). The CDR3 sequence is 16 residues long. Germline values: CDR1 MGHDK, CDR2 SYGVNS. The CDR3: CASSEFRGPGANVPTF. The DNA of the CDR3 is TGTGCCAGCAGTGAATTTAGAGGACCTGGGGCCAACGTCCCGACTTTC.

This clonotype was detected many times. CDR3 loop: CASSFESRTDTQYF. The CDR3 region has the DNA TGTGCCAGCAGCTTTGAGAGTAGGACAGATACGCAGTATTTT. The V call is TRBV11-2, the J call TRBJ2-3; no clear D. Trimming removed 3 bases from V and 3 bases from J, with 10 bases in between. The V gene's germline CDR1 is SGHAT and CDR2 FQNNGV. CDR3 length equals 14 residues.

This clonotype was picked up many times. The chain carries TRBV7-2 and TRBJ2-1; D possibly corresponds to TRBD1 (5 bases). V lost 1 base and J lost 9, with 10 bases in between. The V gene's germline CDR1 is SGHTA and CDR2 FQGNSA. This CDR3 has 13 residues. The CDR3 spells CASSLEQGGEQFF. Written as DNA, the CDR3 is TGTGCCAGCAGCTTAGAGCAGGGTGGTGAGCAGTTCTTC.

Points on this clonotype: This sequence may be a read error, since a much larger clone differs from it by one base. The chain combines TRBV6-2 or TRBV6-3 with TRBJ1-1, with 7 bases identical to TRBD1. Germline loops: CDR1 MNHEY, CDR2 SVGEGT. With V trimmed by 6 bases and J by 4 bases, 14 bases remained unmatched. CDR3 length: 16 amino acids. CDR3 sequence reads: CASSVNTGVMSTEAFF. The CDR3 nucleotides read TGTGCCAGCAGCGTCAACACAGGGGTAATGAGCACTGAAGCTTTCTTT.

This chain links TRBV7-2 with TRBJ2-7, with D possibly matching TRBD1 (5 bases). This CDR3 comprises 13 residues. Germline CDR1 and CDR2: SGHTA and FQGNSA. Trimming removed 5 bases from V and 2 bases from J, with 10 bases in between. CDR3 DNA sequence: TGTGCCAGCAGCGGGATAGGGGCCTACGAGCAGTACTTC. It yields the protein CASSGIGAYEQYF. Using reference TRBV7-2 and TRBJ2-7 for the parts outside the CDR3, the full variable domain is GAGVSQSPSNKVTEKGKDVELRCDPISGHTALYWYRQSLGQGLEFLIYFQGNSAPDKSGLPSDRFSAERTGGSVSTLTIQRTQQEDSAVYLCASSGIGAYEQYFGPGTRLTVT.

This clonotype was seen at least ten times. V and J are TRBV11-2 and TRBJ2-5; D is perhaps TRBD1 or TRBD2 (5 bases each). The germline V and J ends were trimmed by 3 bases and 3 bases, with 14 bases remaining between them. The CDR3 covers 15 residues. Per the germline V gene, CDR1 is SGHAT and CDR2 is FQNNGV. CDR3 loop: CASSFRDAKKETQYF. CDR3 nucleotides: TGTGCCAGCAGCTTCCGGGACGCGAAAAAAGAGACCCAGTACTTC.

V and J are TRBV28 and TRBJ2-4; weak D call: TRBD2 (6 bases). V gave up 5 bases and J gave up 4 bases, with 15 bases separating them. Germline V gene sequence: CDR1 MDHEN, CDR2 SYDVKM. This CDR3 is built from 15 residues. The CDR3 spells CASSIWREKKNIQYF. The DNA for the CDR3 is TGTGCCAGCAGTATCTGGCGGGAAAAAAAAAACATTCAGTACTTC.